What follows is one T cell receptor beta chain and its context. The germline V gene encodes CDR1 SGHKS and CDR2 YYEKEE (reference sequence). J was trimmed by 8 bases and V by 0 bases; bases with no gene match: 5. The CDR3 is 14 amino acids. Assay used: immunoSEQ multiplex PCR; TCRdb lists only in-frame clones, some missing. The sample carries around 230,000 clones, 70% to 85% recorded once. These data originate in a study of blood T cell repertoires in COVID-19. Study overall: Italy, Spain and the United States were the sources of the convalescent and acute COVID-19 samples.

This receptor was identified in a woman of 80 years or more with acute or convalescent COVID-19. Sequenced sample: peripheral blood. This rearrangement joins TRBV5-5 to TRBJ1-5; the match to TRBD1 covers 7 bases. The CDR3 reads CASSLEAGGKPQHF. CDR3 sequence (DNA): TGTGCCAGCAGCTTGGAAGCAGGGGGTAAGCCCCAGCATTTT. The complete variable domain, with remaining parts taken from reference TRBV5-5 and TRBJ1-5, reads DAGVTQSPTHLIKTRGQQVTLRCSPISGHKSVSWYQQVLGQGPQFIFQYYEKEERGRGNFPDRFSARQFPNYSSELNVNALLLGDSALYLCASSLEAGGKPQHFGDGTRLSIL.